The source of this TCR beta chain is a study of radiation and T cells in renal cell carcinoma. Using immunoSEQ multiplex PCR, the repertoire was profiled, and TCRdb retains in-frame clones only, with some absent. The sample yields some 80,000 clones, over 65% seen once. The CDR3 loop spans 15 amino acids. The V and J ends lost 5 bases and 1 base, in that order; junction bases with no gene match: 4. Germline V gives CDR1 LNHDA, CDR2 SQIVND (reference sequence). Noted time point: blood 4 weeks post-SBRT, at nephrectomy. The treatment here: 15 Gy SBRT to primary tumor, nephrectomy 4 weeks later. Nephrectomy followed 15 Gy stereotactic body radiation by 4 weeks.

This clonotype was obtained from a woman aged 55 to 70 with renal cell carcinoma. The V call is TRBV19, the J call TRBJ1-1; 10 bases line up with TRBD1. Sequenced here: blood, sampled from a patient whose treatment included radiotherapy and nephrectomy. Here the CDR3 DNA reads TGTGCCAGTAGTTCGCGGACAGGGGGGAACACTGAAGCTTTCTTT. Protein sequence: CASSSRTGGNTEAFF. The variable domain in full, completed from reference TRBV19 and TRBJ1-1, reads DGGITQSPKYLFRKEGQNVTLSCEQNLNHDAMYWYRQDPGQGLRLIYYSQIVNDFQKGDIAEGYSVSREKKESFPLTVTSAQKNPTAFYLCASSSRTGGNTEAFFGQGTRLTVV.